The text below deals with one TCR beta chain. No antigen is known for it. CD8 cells classed as naive were CD45RO-negative and positively selected for CCR7, excluding terminally differentiated effector memory CD45RA+ cells. The record originates from a study of shared clonotypes between healthy human individuals. CDR1 and CDR2 from the germline V gene are SNHLY and FYNNEI. The CDR3 is made up of 13 amino acids. The V gene lost 2 bases and the J gene lost 3 bases, with 7 bases spanning the gap. Method: immunoSEQ multiplex PCR; TCRdb's copy keeps in-frame clones and lacks some. There are around 2,000,000 clones in the sample; approximately 95% occur only once, and about 1.1% lies in the top ten. Whole-study results and caveats: Researchers sampled only blood; tissue repertoires likely differ.

The chain uses TRBV2 and TRBJ1-1; D remains unclear. This TCR was recovered from a man in his late teens or twenties in good health. The material sequenced was naive CD8+ T cells sorted from blood. CDR3 in DNA: TGTGCCAGCAGTGAACAGACTCACACTGAAGCTTTCTTT. Its translation is CASSEQTHTEAFF.